This passage covers 3 T cell receptor beta chains from one sample sequenced in a study of regulatory T cells in long-lasting Graves disease. Described time point: persistent/refractory GD, antithyroid drugs over 5 years with positive TRAb. Construction of the TCR library relied on RNA isolated from PBMCs. The TCR beta library used iRepertoire HTBI primers with Arm-PCR amplification of CDR3. TCRdb redid the calling of the multiplex PCR reads with MiXCR, one entry per CDR3 protein. The data contain approximately 380,000 distinct CDR3 sequences, around 21% of them singletons. Sample: peripheral blood mononuclear cells (PBMCs), taken when the disease was refractory, from a patient treated with antithyroid drugs. The source is a female donor with Graves disease.

The J gene is TRBJ1-1, the V gene TRBV20-1; D ambiguous. Germline V gene lookup returns CDR1 DFQATT and CDR2 SNEGSKA (reference sequence). Deletions cut 0 bases from V and 1 base from J, with 12 bases between. This CDR3 comprises 15 residues. The DNA for the CDR3 is TGCAGTGCTAGAGATGCCGTTCGGGGGAACACTGAAGCTTTCTTT. Protein: CSARDAVRGNTEAFF.

V usage is TRBV28 and J usage is TRBJ2-5, with D perhaps assigned TRBD1 or TRBD2 (5 bases each). Trimming shortened V by 3 bases and J by 5 bases, and 10 bases separated the two germline ends. Germline CDR1 and CDR2: MDHEN and SYDVKM. CDR3 size: 13 residues. CDR3: CASSFIEGETQYF. DNA for the CDR3: TGTGCCAGCAGTTTTATCGAGGGGGAGACCCAGTACTTC.

This clonotype was detected many times. V usage is TRBV29-1 and J usage is TRBJ1-1; the D gene is possibly TRBD1 (6 bases). V lost 3 bases, J lost 0 bases, and 11 bases lay in between. The germline V gene encodes CDR1 SQVTM and CDR2 ANQGSEA. The CDR3 consists of 14 residues. This CDR3 is CSVDLGGMNTEAFF. CDR3 DNA sequence: TGCAGCGTTGACCTCGGGGGCATGAACACTGAAGCTTTCTTT.